Listed below are T cell receptor beta chains from one sample, sequenced in a study of T cell responses to AZD1222 COVID-19 vaccine. The repertoire was sequenced with immunoSEQ multiplex PCR; TCRdb's copy has only in-frame clones and lacks some. The sample has approximately 100,000 clones; 90% to 95% are singletons. Sequencing used peripheral blood, obtained on day 0 of AZD1222 vaccination. Receptor source: an adult in good health. CDR3s include the opening cysteine and the closing phenylalanine or tryptophan. A D gene is named only where the DNA matches it firmly. The listing skips clone size in some rows; elsewhere it reads once, few, many or a size class.

D: .
size: .
J: TRBJ1-6
V: TRBV5-5
DNA: TGTGCCAGCAGCCCGGACAGTTTCTCCTATAATTCACCCCTCCACTTT
CDR3: CASSPDSFSYNSPLHF

D: .
size: .
J: TRBJ1-6
V: TRBV5-6
DNA: TGTGCCAGCCGTCCAGGGTACGGGTCACCCCTCCACTTT
CDR3: CASRPGYGSPLHF

D: .
size: .
J: TRBJ1-6
V: TRBV11-2
DNA: TGTGCCAGCAGTTTAATCGAGGGACGAAACGTTTCACCCCTCCACTTT
CDR3: CASSLIEGRNVSPLHF

D: .
size: .
J: TRBJ1-2
V: TRBV3-1/TRBV3-2
DNA: TGTGCCAGCAGCCATACACAGGTGGAGGTCTATGGCTACACCTTC
CDR3: CASSHTQVEVYGYTF

D: .
size: .
J: TRBJ2-5
V: TRBV28
DNA: TGTGCCAGCAGTTTCCGACATGCCCCGGGGACCCAGTACTTC
CDR3: CASSFRHAPGTQYF

D: .
size: .
J: TRBJ1-1
V: TRBV5-1
DNA: TGCGCCAGCACTATTACGGCGGGGGGCAGAACTGAAGCTTTCTTT
CDR3: CASTITAGGRTEAFF

D: .
size: .
J: TRBJ1-2
V: TRBV7-9
DNA: TGTGCCAGCAGCTTAGAACAGACGCCTTATGGCTACACCTTC
CDR3: CASSLEQTPYGYTF

D: .
size: .
J: TRBJ1-1
V: TRBV18
DNA: TGTGCCAGCTCCCCGGGGCCCCGCGGCACTGAAGCTTTCTTT
CDR3: CASSPGPRGTEAFF

D: TRBD1
size: .
J: TRBJ1-5
V: TRBV19
DNA: TGTGCCAGTGCCCCGCAGGGGGCAGGTCAGCCCCAGCATTTT
CDR3: CASAPQGAGQPQHF

D: .
size: .
J: TRBJ1-6
V: TRBV6-5
DNA: TGTGCCAGCAGGCCGATAAAGGATTCACCCCTCCACTTT
CDR3: CASRPIKDSPLHF

D: TRBD1
size: .
J: TRBJ1-2
V: TRBV29-1
DNA: TGCAGCGTTGTAGGGCAGGGGGCTAAGTATGGCTACACCTTC
CDR3: CSVVGQGAKYGYTF

D: .
size: .
J: TRBJ1-5
V: TRBV30
DNA: TGTGCCTGGAGTGTACGAGGTAGCAATCAGCCCCAGCATTTT
CDR3: CAWSVRGSNQPQHF

D: .
size: .
J: TRBJ2-7
V: TRBV6-1
DNA: TGTGCCAGCAGTGAAGCCCGGGCCTACGAGCAGTACTTC
CDR3: CASSEARAYEQYF

D: TRBD1
size: once
J: TRBJ2-6
V: TRBV2
DNA: TGTGCCAGCAGGGAGACAGGGGGCTCTGGGGCCAACGTCCTGACTTTC
CDR3: CASRETGGSGANVLTF

D: .
size: .
J: TRBJ1-1
V: TRBV15
DNA: TGTGCCACCAGCAGCCCATTACAGACCTCTGAAGCTTTCTTT
CDR3: CATSSPLQTSEAFF

D: .
size: .
J: TRBJ2-5
V: TRBV25-1
DNA: TGTGCCAGCCGAGGGGAGACCCAGTACTTC
CDR3: CASRGETQYF

D: .
size: .
J: TRBJ2-3
V: TRBV9
DNA: TGTGCCAGCAGCGCCCCCCGGGGATCTAGCACAGATACGCAGTATTTT
CDR3: CASSAPRGSSTDTQYF

D: TRBD2
size: .
J: TRBJ2-2
V: TRBV6-4
DNA: TGTGCCAGCAGTGACGGGAGCGGGAGAGGCACCGGGGAGCTGTTTTTT
CDR3: CASSDGSGRGTGELFF

D: .
size: .
J: TRBJ1-5
V: TRBV4-1
DNA: TGCGCCAGCAGCCAAGATCGGCCGATCAATCAGCCCCAGCATTTT
CDR3: CASSQDRPINQPQHF

D: .
size: .
J: TRBJ1-4
V: TRBV20-1
DNA: TGCAGTGCTAGAGGACTGTTTTTT
CDR3: CSARGLFF

D: .
size: .
J: TRBJ1-2
V: TRBV3-1/TRBV3-2
DNA: TGTGCCAGCAGCCGAGCGCCGGGACGTGGTGGCTACACCTTC
CDR3: CASSRAPGRGGYTF

D: .
size: .
J: TRBJ1-6
V: TRBV9
DNA: TGTGCCAGCAGCGTTGGGACGTATAATTCACCCCTCCACTTT
CDR3: CASSVGTYNSPLHF

D: TRBD1
size: .
J: TRBJ2-7
V: TRBV2
DNA: TGTGCCAGCAGTGGACAGGGGGTCCCCTACGAGCAGTACTTC
CDR3: CASSGQGVPYEQYF

D: .
size: .
J: TRBJ1-1
V: TRBV6-5
DNA: TGTGCCAGCAGTTACCGTTTAGCCCCTGGGACTTTCTTT
CDR3: CASSYRLAPGTFF